The following is a T cell receptor (beta chain) sequence with its context. Its specificity is unknown. This entry is derived from a study of T cell responses to AZD1222 COVID-19 vaccine. Study-level information: Second doses that came at about 4 or about 12 weeks were put together. Points from the study as a whole: Vaccine-associated CD4 TCRs spanned spike, dominant at 160-218 and 743-854. Repertoires were sampled only after the peak T cell response. Increases in Spike-specific TCR breadth and depth were seen after two AZD1222 doses.

Profiled with immunoSEQ multiplex PCR; TCRdb holds only in-frame clones, not every one. The sample carries some 200,000 clones, roughly 92% recorded once. The CDR3 has 15 residues. The germline V gene has CDR1 ENHRY and CDR2 SYGVKD. Trimming left V 8 bases short and J 2 bases short, with 17 bases between. Here the sequenced sample was peripheral blood, taken on day 0 of AZD1222 vaccination. The chain employs TRBV10-3 and TRBJ2-3; D gene ambiguous. This sequence originates from an adult in good health. CDR3 region: CAISSGGLSTDTQYF. CDR3 in DNA: TGTGCCATCTCGTCCGGTGGGCTGTCCACAGATACGCAGTATTTT.